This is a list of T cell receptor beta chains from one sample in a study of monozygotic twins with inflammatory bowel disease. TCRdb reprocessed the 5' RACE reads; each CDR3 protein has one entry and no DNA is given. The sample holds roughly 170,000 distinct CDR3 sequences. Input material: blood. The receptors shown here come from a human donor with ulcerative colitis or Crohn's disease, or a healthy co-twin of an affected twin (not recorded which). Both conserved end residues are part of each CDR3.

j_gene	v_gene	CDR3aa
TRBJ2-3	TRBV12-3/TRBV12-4	CASRSGGFGTDTQYF
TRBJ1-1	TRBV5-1	CASSGGEGINTEAFF
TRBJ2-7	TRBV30	CAWSVRGDEQYF
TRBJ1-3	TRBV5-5	CASTMASPGNTIYF
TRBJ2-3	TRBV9	CASSVGGGPDTQYF
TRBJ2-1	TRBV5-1	CASRDLTLGQGRYNEQFF
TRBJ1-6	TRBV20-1	CSARDSGQFHSPLHF
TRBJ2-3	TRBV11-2	CASSPLRRDRGDTQYF
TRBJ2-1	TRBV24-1	CATGIPRGDEQFF
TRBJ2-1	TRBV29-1	CSAPLMGNEQFF
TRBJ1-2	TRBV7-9	CASGLGVGYTF
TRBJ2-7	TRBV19	CASSIGGIYEQYF
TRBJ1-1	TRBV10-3	CAISWEQGRGTEAFF
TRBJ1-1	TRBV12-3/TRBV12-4	CATAQAGTEAFF
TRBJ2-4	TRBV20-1	CSASPLAALGNIQYF
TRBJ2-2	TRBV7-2	CASSLRGLITGELFF
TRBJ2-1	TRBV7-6	CASSLGTRLGSSYNEQFF
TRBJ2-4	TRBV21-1	CASSKASRVAKNIQYF
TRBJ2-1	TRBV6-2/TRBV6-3	CASIHGWGSSYNEQFF
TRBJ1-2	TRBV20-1	CSARVEGFYTF
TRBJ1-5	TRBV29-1	CSVSQGGGNQPQHF
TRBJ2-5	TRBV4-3	CASSQAQGGGETQYF